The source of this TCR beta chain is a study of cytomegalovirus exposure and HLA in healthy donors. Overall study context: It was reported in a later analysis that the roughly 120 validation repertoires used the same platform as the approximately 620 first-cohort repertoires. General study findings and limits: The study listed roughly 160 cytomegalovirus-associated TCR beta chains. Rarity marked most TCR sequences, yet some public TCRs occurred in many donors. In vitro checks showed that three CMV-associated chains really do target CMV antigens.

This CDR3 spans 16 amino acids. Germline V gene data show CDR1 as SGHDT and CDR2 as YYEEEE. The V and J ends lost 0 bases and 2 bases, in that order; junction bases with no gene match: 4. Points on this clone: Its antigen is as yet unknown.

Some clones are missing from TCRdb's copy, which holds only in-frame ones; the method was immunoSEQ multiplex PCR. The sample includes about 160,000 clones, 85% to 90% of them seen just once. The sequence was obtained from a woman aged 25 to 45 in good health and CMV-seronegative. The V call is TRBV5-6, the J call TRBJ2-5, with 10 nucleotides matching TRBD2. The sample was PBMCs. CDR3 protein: CASSLVPSGRQETQYF. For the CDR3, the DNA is TGTGCCAGCAGCTTGGTTCCTAGCGGGAGACAAGAGACCCAGTACTTC.